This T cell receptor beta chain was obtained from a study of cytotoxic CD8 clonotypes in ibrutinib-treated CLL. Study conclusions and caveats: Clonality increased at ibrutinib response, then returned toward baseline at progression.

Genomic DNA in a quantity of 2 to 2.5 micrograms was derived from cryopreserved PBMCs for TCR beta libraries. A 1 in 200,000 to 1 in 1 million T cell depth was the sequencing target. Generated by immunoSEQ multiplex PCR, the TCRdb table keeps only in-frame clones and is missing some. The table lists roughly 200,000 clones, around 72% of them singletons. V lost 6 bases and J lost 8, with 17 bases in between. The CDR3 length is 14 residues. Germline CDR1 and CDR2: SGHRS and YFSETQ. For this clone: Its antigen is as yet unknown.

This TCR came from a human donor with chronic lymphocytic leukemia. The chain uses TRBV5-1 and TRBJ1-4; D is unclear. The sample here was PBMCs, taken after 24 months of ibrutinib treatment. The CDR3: CASTAMDRGEKLFF. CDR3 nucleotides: TGCGCCAGCACGGCGATGGACCGAGGGGAAAAACTGTTTTTT. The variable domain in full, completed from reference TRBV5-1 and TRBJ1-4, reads KAGVTQTPRYLIKTRGQQVTLSCSPISGHRSVSWYQQTPGQGLQFLFEYFSETQRNKGNFPGRFSGRQFSNSRSEMNVSTLELGDSALYLCASTAMDRGEKLFFGSGTQLSVL.